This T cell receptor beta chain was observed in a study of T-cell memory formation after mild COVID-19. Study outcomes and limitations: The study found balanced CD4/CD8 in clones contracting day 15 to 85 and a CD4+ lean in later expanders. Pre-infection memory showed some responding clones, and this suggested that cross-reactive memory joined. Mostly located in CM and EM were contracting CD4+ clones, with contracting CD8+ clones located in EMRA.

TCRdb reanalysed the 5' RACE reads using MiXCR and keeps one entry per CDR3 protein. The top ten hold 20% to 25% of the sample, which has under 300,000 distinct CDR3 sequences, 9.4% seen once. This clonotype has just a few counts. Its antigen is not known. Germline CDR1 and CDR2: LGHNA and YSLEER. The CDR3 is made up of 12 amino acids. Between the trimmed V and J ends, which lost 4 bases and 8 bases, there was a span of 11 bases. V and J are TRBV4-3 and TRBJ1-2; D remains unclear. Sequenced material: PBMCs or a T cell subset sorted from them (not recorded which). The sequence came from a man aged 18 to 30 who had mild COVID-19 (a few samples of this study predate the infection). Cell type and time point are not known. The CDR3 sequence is CASSPGSHGYTF. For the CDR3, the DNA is TGCGCCAGCAGCCCTGGTTCGCACGGCTACACCTTC.